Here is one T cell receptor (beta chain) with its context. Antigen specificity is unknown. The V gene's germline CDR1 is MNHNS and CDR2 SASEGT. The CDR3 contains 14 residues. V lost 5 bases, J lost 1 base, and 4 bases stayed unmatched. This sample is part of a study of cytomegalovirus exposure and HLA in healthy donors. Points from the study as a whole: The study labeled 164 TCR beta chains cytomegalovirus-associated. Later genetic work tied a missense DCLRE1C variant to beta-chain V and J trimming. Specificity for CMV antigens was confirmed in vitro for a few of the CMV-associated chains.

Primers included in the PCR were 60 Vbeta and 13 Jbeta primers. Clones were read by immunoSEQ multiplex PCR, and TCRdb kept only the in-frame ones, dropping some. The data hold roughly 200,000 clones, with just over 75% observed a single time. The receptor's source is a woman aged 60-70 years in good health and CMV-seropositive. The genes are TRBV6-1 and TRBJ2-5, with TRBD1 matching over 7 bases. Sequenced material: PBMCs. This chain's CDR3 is CASSQGTVQETQYF. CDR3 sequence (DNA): TGTGCCAGCAGTCAAGGGACAGTCCAAGAGACCCAGTACTTC.